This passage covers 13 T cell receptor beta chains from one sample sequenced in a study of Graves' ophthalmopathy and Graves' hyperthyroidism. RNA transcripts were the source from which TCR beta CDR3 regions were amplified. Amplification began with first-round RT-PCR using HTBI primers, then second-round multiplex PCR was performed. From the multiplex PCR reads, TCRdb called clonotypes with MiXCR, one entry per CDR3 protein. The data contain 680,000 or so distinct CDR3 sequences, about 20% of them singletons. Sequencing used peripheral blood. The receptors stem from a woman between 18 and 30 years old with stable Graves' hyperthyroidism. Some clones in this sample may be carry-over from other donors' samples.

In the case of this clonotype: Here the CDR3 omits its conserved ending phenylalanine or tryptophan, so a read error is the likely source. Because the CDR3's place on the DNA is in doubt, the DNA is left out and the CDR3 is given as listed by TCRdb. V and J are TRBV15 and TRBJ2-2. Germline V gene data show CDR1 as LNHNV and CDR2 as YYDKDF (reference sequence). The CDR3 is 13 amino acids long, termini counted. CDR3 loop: CATTVGYTGEQFL.

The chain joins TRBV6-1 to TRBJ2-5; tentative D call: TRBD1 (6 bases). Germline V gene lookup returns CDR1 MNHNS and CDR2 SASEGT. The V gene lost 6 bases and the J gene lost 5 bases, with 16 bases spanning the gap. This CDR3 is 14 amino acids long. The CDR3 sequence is CASSRDRSAETQYF. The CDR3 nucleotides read TGTGCCAGCAGCAGAGACAGGTCCGCGGAGACCCAGTACTTC.

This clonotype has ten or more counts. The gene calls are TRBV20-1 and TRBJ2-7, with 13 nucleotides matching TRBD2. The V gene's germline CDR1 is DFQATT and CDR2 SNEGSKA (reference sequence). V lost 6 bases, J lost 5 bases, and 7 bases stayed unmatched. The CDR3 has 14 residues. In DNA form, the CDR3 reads TGCAGTGCGGCCGGGACTAGCGGGAATGACGAGCAGTACTTC. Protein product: CSAAGTSGNDEQYF.

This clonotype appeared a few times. The CDR3 protein is CASGLPGQAYEQYF. The DNA of the CDR3 is TGTGCCAGCGGCCTGCCGGGACAAGCCTACGAGCAGTACTTC. The gene calls are TRBV7-9 and TRBJ2-7; TRBD1 might be the D (6 bases). V was clipped by 8 bases and J by 2 bases, with 16 bases between them. The germline CDR1 and CDR2 sequences are SEHNR and FQNEAQ (reference sequence). This CDR3 has 14 residues.

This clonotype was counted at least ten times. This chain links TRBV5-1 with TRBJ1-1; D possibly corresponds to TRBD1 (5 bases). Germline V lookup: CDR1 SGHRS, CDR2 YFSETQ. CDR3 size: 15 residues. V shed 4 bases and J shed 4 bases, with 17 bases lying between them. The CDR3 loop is CASSRREGQGTEAFF. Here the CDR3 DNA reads TGCGCCAGCAGCCGCAGGGAGGGGCAAGGCACTGAAGCTTTCTTT.

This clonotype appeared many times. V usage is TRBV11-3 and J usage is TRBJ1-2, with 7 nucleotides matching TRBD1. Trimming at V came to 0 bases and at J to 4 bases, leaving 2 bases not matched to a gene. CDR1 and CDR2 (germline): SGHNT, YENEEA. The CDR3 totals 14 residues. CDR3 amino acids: CASSLDAGGYGYTF. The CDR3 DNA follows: TGTGCCAGCAGCTTAGATGCAGGGGGCTATGGCTACACCTTC.

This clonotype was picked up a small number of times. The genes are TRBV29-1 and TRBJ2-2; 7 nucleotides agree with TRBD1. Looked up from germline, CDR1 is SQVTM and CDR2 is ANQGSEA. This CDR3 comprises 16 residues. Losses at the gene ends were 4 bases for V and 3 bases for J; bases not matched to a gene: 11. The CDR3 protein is CSVALFSGQYTGELFF. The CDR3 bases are TGCAGCGTTGCACTTTTCTCGGGACAGTACACCGGGGAGCTGTTTTTT.

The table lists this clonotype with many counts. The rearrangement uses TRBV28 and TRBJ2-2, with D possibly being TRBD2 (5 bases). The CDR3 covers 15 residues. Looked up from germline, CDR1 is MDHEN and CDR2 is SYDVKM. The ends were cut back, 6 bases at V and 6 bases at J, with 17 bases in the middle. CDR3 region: CASSRPGLRAGELFF. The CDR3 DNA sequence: TGTGCCAGCAGCCGTCCGGGCCTGAGGGCCGGGGAGCTGTTTTTT.

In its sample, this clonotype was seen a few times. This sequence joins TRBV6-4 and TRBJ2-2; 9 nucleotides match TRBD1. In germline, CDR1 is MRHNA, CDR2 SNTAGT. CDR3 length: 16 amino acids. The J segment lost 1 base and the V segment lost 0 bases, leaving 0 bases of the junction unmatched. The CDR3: CASSDSGQGNTGELFF. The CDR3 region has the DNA TGTGCCAGCAGTGACTCGGGACAGGGGAACACCGGGGAGCTGTTTTTT.

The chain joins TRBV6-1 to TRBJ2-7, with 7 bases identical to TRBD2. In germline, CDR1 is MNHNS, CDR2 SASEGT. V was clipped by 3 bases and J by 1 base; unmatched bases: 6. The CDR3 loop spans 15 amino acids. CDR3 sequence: CASSDLGRVSYEQYF. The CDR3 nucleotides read TGTGCCAGCAGTGATTTGGGGAGGGTGTCCTACGAGCAGTACTTC.

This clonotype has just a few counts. CDR3 sequence reads: CASSQANSNQPQHF. The DNA of the CDR3 is TGTGCCAGCAGCCAAGCCAACAGCAATCAGCCCCAGCATTTT. The chain couples TRBV6-1 to TRBJ1-5; D unclear. Deletions cut 6 bases from V and 1 base from J, with 10 bases between. Germline V lookup: CDR1 MNHNS, CDR2 SASEGT. There are 14 residues in the CDR3.

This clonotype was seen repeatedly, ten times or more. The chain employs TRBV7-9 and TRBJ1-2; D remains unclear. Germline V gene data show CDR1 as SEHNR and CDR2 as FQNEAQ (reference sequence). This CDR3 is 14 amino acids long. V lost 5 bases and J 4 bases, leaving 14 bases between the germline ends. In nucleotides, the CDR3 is TGTGCCAGCAGCCCTCCTTCCGCAACCTATGGCTACACCTTC. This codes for CASSPPSATYGYTF.

CDR3 nucleotides: TGTGCCAGCAGCTCACCGGGCTCCCGCAGCTACACCTTC. Translated: CASSSPGSRSYTF. The V and J genes are TRBV13 and TRBJ1-2; D is unresolved. Trimming shortened V by 4 bases and J by 9 bases, and 15 bases separated the two germline ends. Per the germline V gene, CDR1 is PRHDT and CDR2 is FYEKMQ (reference sequence). The length of the CDR3 is 13 residues.